The clone carrying this T cell receptor beta chain has only one observation. This record belongs to a study of technical replicates of blood from a few donors. The CDR3 length is 16 residues. Germline V gene lookup returns CDR1 MGHRA and CDR2 YSYEKL. After removal of 2 bases from V and 3 bases from J, the junction contained 10 bases not matched to a gene. Sequencing was performed with immunoSEQ multiplex PCR; in TCRdb, only in-frame clones are kept and a portion is missing. This sample carries about 89,000 clones, just under 95% of them seen once, and the ten largest clones take approximately 0.25%. This sequence joins TRBV4-1 and TRBJ2-7; TRBD1 matches 7 bases. The sequence was obtained from a human donor in good health. Sample: T cells isolated from PBMCs. CDR3 sequence reads: CASSQKGGQDFYEQYF. DNA for the CDR3: TGCGCCAGCAGCCAAAAGGGCGGACAGGATTTCTACGAGCAGTACTTC.